This is a list of T cell receptor beta chains from one sample in a study of T cell changes during pregnancy in multiple sclerosis. Only in-frame clones appear in the TCRdb table, and some are missing; sequencing was by immunoSEQ multiplex PCR. The repertoire holds roughly 100,000 clones, with roughly 91% as singletons. Sample: peripheral blood, taken after pregnancy. These receptors were taken from a female donor in good health, enrolled as a control in a pregnancy study. Both conserved end residues are part of each CDR3. A D gene is named only where the DNA matches it firmly. Rows give clone size only sometimes, using once, few, many, or a class for an expanded clone.

d_call j_call clone_size v_call cdr3_aa cdr3_nt
- TRBJ2-3 - TRBV9 CASSSRIVAYTDTQYF TGTGCCAGCAGCTCCCGGATAGTAGCATACACAGATACGCAGTATTTT
- TRBJ1-4 - TRBV6-5 CASSLEDEKLFF TGTGCCAGCAGTTTGGAGGATGAAAAACTGTTTTTT
TRBD1 TRBJ1-4 - TRBV27 CASSLKGQRLEKLFF TGTGCCAGCAGTTTAAAGGGACAGCGACTTGAAAAACTGTTTTTT
- TRBJ2-7 - TRBV11-2 CASSLAKAGEQYF TGTGCCAGCAGCTTAGCCAAGGCGGGGGAGCAGTACTTC
- TRBJ2-2 - TRBV19 CASSFTASTGELFF TGTGCCAGTAGTTTCACAGCCTCCACCGGGGAGCTGTTTTTT
TRBD1 TRBJ1-3 - TRBV13 CASSGTGKNGNTIYF TGTGCCAGCAGCGGGACAGGGAAAAATGGAAACACCATATATTTT
- TRBJ2-5 once TRBV11-2 CASSHLQGQETQYF TGTGCCAGCAGCCATCTACAGGGACAAGAGACCCAGTACTTC
- TRBJ2-3 - TRBV7-9 CASSPSSTDTQYF TGTGCCAGCAGCCCAAGTAGTACAGATACGCAGTATTTT
TRBD2 TRBJ2-1 - TRBV9 CASAAGTSTNEQFF TGTGCCAGCGCGGCAGGGACTAGCACCAATGAGCAGTTCTTC
- TRBJ2-7 - TRBV30 CAWSKATYEQYF TGTGCCTGGAGTAAAGCCACCTACGAGCAGTACTTC
TRBD1 TRBJ1-4 - TRBV27 CASSRQGSTNEKLFF TGTGCCAGCAGCAGACAGGGATCAACCAATGAAAAACTGTTTTTT
- TRBJ1-5 few TRBV6-5 CASSSNAQGAAQPQHF TGTGCCAGCAGTTCCAACGCACAGGGTGCAGCTCAGCCCCAGCATTTT
TRBD2 TRBJ2-5 - TRBV7-2 CASSLGASGGQETQYF TGTGCCAGCAGCTTAGGGGCTAGCGGGGGTCAAGAGACCCAGTACTTC
- TRBJ1-6 - TRBV30 CAGRGEYNSPLHF TGTGCCGGGCGGGGGGAATATAATTCACCCCTCCACTTT
- TRBJ2-2 - TRBV5-1 CASSLGHEGVIFTGELFF TGCGCCAGCAGCTTGGGCCACGAGGGGGTGATATTTACCGGGGAGCTGTTTTTT
- TRBJ1-6 few TRBV7-9 CASSQDRSPLHF TGTGCCAGCAGCCAGGATAGGTCACCCCTCCACTTT
- TRBJ1-1 - TRBV13 CASSLPGHGAFF TGTGCCAGCAGCCTTCCGGGACATGGAGCTTTCTTT
- TRBJ1-2 - TRBV15 CATSRVTDGYTF TGTGCCACCAGCAGAGTGACAGATGGCTACACCTTC
- TRBJ2-4 - TRBV18 CASSPPTGVAKNIQYF TGTGCCAGCTCACCACCGACAGGAGTAGCCAAAAACATTCAGTACTTC
TRBD2 TRBJ2-7 - TRBV9 CASSTAGESEQYF TGTGCCAGCAGCACCGCGGGGGAGAGTGAGCAGTACTTC
TRBD1 TRBJ2-3 - TRBV5-4 CASSNDRGLWQYF TGTGCCAGCAGTAATGACAGGGGATTATGGCAGTATTTT
- TRBJ1-1 - TRBV6-5 CASTWGGRGTEAFF TGTGCCAGCACCTGGGGGGGGAGGGGGACTGAAGCTTTCTTT
TRBD1 TRBJ1-1 - TRBV6-1 CASRQGVNEAFF TGTGCCAGCAGACAGGGGGTGAATGAAGCTTTCTTT
- TRBJ2-5 - TRBV4-3 CASSQSGGTETQYF TGCGCCAGCAGCCAAAGTGGGGGGACGGAGACCCAGTACTTC
- TRBJ1-6 - TRBV7-2 CASSLDLSRLHF TGTGCCAGCAGCTTAGATCTTAGTCGTCTCCACTTT
- TRBJ1-4 once TRBV5-1 CASSLGPGPDEKLFF TGCGCCAGCAGCTTGGGACCAGGGCCGGATGAAAAACTGTTTTTT